This note documents a single T cell receptor (beta chain) sequence. No cognate antigen has been identified for it. Per-nucleotide qualities are absent, and no much larger clonotype sits a single base away. Taken from cysteine to phenylalanine, the CDR3 has 13 residues. Only CDR3 DNA remains: 39 bases, in frame from the first base. V is cut by 3 bases and J by 4 bases, and the space between the germline ends is 9 bases. From a lookup of the germline V gene (reference sequence), CDR1 and CDR2 are MNHEY and SMNVEV. The library relied on the immunoSEQ multiplex PCR assay. The table comes from immuneACCESS by way of TCRdb, which keeps in-frame sequences with V and J called. Part of the clones is missing from these tables; in studies checked, under half for an unresolved V gene and the rest for unknown reasons. The sample contains 21,000 or so clones, approximately 90% of them found a single time. The top ten clonotypes cover 5.3% of the sample.

This entry belongs to a study of T cell changes during pregnancy in multiple sclerosis (dated by TCRdb to between 2018 and 2021). Study-wide context: Changes in the T cell repertoire over the course of pregnancy were examined in this study in women with multiple sclerosis.

The source of this sequence is a female donor in good health, enrolled as a control in a pregnancy study. The sample was CD8+ T cells from peripheral blood mononuclear cells, taken in the second trimester of pregnancy. The chain couples TRBV27 to TRBJ1-1, with the D gene not clear enough to name. The DNA sequence reads TGTGCCAGCAGTTTGGAGACCGGCACTGAAGCTTTCTTT. Translated, it gives CASSLETGTEAFF.